This T cell receptor beta chain came from a study of blood T cell repertoires in COVID-19. About the research overall: Italy, Spain and the United States were the sources of the convalescent and acute COVID-19 samples.

As handled by the study authors: Cell counts per sample came from amplifying reference gene primers. Profiling relied on immunoSEQ multiplex PCR, and the TCRdb table lists in-frame clones only, not all of them. D and trimming were read from the DNA, whereas the V and J calls and clone size are those reported in that table. The sample lists approximately 240,000 clones, roughly nine tenths occurring once. Individuals aged about 18 to 89 years were recruited from 20 to 25 US areas. Researchers sorted participants into cohorts using their self-reported clinical history. The sequence was obtained from a woman in her forties or fifties in a cohort exposed to, infected with or recovered from COVID-19 (not recorded which). The sequencing input was PBMCs or T cells enriched from blood (not recorded which).

The CDR3 sequence: CASSGGHGAYNSPLHF. The CDR3 DNA is TGCGCCAGCAGTGGAGGACATGGCGCCTATAATTCACCCCTCCACTTT. The gene calls are TRBV10-2 and TRBJ1-6; possible D gene TRBD1, 5 bases. CDR1 WSHSY and CDR2 SAAADI come from the germline V gene. The CDR3 consists of 16 residues. Trimming pared 4 bases from V and 2 bases from J, leaving 12 bases between.